This TCR beta chain was sequenced in a study of blood T cell repertoires in COVID-19. Study summary: From the United States, Italy and Spain came samples of acute and convalescent COVID-19.

Trimming cost V 5 bases and J 6 bases, with 14 bases left between them. The CDR3 is 13 amino acids. CDR1 and CDR2 from the germline V gene are SGHRS and YFSETQ. In the original workflow: Amplification of reference gene primers provided the estimated nucleated cell counts. Assay: immunoSEQ multiplex PCR; the TCRdb copy retains only in-frame clones and omits some. For V, J and clone size, that table is used; D and trimming come from the DNA. Among 200,000 to 250,000 clones listed, more than 80% were seen once. Sequencing was done on a sample of peripheral blood. The sequence derives from a woman aged 25 to 45 with COVID-19, enrolled during active disease. V usage is TRBV5-1 and J usage is TRBJ1-1; possible D gene TRBD1, 6 bases. CDR3 bases: TGCGCCAGCAGTGAGGGGGGGCACGCTGAAGCTTTCTTT. This translates into CASSEGGHAEAFF. Using reference TRBV5-1 and TRBJ1-1 for the parts outside the CDR3, the full variable domain is KAGVTQTPRYLIKTRGQQVTLSCSPISGHRSVSWYQQTPGQGLQFLFEYFSETQRNKGNFPGRFSGRQFSNSRSEMNVSTLELGDSALYLCASSEGGHAEAFFGQGTRLTVV.